These T cell receptor beta chains were read from a single sample in a study of CD4+ T cells in melanoma. Data came from immunoSEQ multiplex PCR; TCRdb stores just in-frame clones and leaves some out. The sample yields over 100,000 clones, around 92% seen once. Sequencing was performed on peripheral blood. The receptors here all came from a human donor with melanoma. Each CDR3 is given with its conserved first and last residue. The D gene is left open where the match is weak. Clone size is stated in some rows and not others, as once, few, many or a class when expanded.

TRBD1 | TRBJ1-3 | NA | TRBV6-6 | TGTGCCAGCAGAAAACAGGGGGTCTCTGGAAACACCATATATTTT | CASRKQGVSGNTIYF
NA | TRBJ2-2 | NA | TRBV15 | TGTGCCACCAGCAGTTATTCAGGGACTGCCGGGGAGCTGTTTTTT | CATSSYSGTAGELFF
NA | TRBJ2-5 | NA | TRBV29-1 | TGCAGCGTTGAAGGTCAGGACCTCGGGCTGCGAGAGACCCAGTACTTC | CSVEGQDLGLRETQYF
NA | TRBJ2-3 | NA | TRBV7-7 | TGTGCCAGCAGCTGGGGGTTCACAGATACGCAGTATTTT | CASSWGFTDTQYF
NA | TRBJ2-2 | once | TRBV9 | TGTGCCAGCAGCGTAGTGGGAGACACGAACACCGGGGAGCTGTTTTTT | CASSVVGDTNTGELFF
NA | TRBJ2-2 | NA | TRBV6-5 | TGTGCCAGCAGTCGAGGCACCGGGGAGCTGTTTTTT | CASSRGTGELFF
NA | TRBJ2-1 | NA | TRBV6-1 | TGTGCCAGCAGGTATATGGGAGCAATGGGGAATGAGCAGTTCTTC | CASRYMGAMGNEQFF
TRBD2 | TRBJ2-2 | NA | TRBV7-9 | TGTGCCAGCAGCTTCGGGACTAGCGGGGCGACCACCGGGGAGCTGTTTTTT | CASSFGTSGATTGELFF
NA | TRBJ1-6 | NA | TRBV4-2 | TGTGCCAGCAGCCAAGGGCGGATTTCACCCCTCCACTTT | CASSQGRISPLHF
NA | TRBJ2-7 | NA | TRBV5-4 | TGTGCCAGCAGCTCCCCGACAGGCGACCCTGGCGAGGAGTACTTC | CASSSPTGDPGEEYF
NA | TRBJ1-5 | NA | TRBV6-1 | TGTGCCAGCAGTGAAGGGGGCGCGACTCAGCCCCAGCATTTT | CASSEGGATQPQHF
TRBD1 | TRBJ2-5 | NA | TRBV7-2 | TGTGCCAGCAGAGCAGGGGGCCGGGAGACCCAGTACTTC | CASRAGGRETQYF
NA | TRBJ2-5 | NA | TRBV27 | TGTGCCAGCAGTTACAGGGTTGACGAGACCCAGTACTTC | CASSYRVDETQYF
NA | TRBJ1-1 | few | TRBV7-8 | TGTGCCAGCAGCTTAAACAGGAACACTGAAGCTTTCTTT | CASSLNRNTEAFF
TRBD2 | TRBJ2-7 | NA | TRBV4-2 | TGTGCCAGCAGCCAGGGGACTAGCGGGGCCCCCTACGAGCAGTACTTC | CASSQGTSGAPYEQYF
NA | TRBJ1-1 | few | TRBV7-3 | TGTGCCAGCAGTTTGACAGGGAACACTGAAGCTTTCTTT | CASSLTGNTEAFF
TRBD2 | TRBJ2-5 | NA | TRBV7-2 | TGTGCCAGCAGCGGAACTAGCGGGAGCTACCAAGAGACCCAGTACTTC | CASSGTSGSYQETQYF
TRBD2 | TRBJ2-1 | NA | TRBV10-3 | TGTGCCACTAGGACTAGCGGGGGCCACAATGAGCAGTTCTTC | CATRTSGGHNEQFF
NA | TRBJ1-5 | NA | TRBV7-9 | TGTGCCAGCAGCTCCGAGGAGGGTCGATGGGATCAGCCCCAGCATTTT | CASSSEEGRWDQPQHF
TRBD1 | TRBJ2-7 | NA | TRBV2 | TGTGCCAGCAGCCGGGACAGGGCTTATGACGAGCAGTACTTC | CASSRDRAYDEQYF
TRBD1 | TRBJ2-7 | NA | TRBV27 | TGTGCCAGCAGTTTATCGGCTGCAGGGGGTTTCTCCTACGAGCAGTACTTC | CASSLSAAGGFSYEQYF
TRBD2 | TRBJ2-2 | NA | TRBV2 | TGTGCCAGCAGTGGGGGGACTACCGTGGGAACCGGGGAGCTGTTTTTT | CASSGGTTVGTGELFF
NA | TRBJ1-4 | NA | TRBV30 | TGTGCCTGGAGTGTACAAGGGGTAAAACTGTTTTTT | CAWSVQGVKLFF
NA | TRBJ2-2 | NA | TRBV4-3 | TGCGCCAGCAGGGGGGGTGAGGGACTTAACACCGGGGAGCTGTTTTTT | CASRGGEGLNTGELFF
NA | TRBJ2-3 | NA | TRBV5-1 | TGCGCCAGCAGCCAGAGAGATACGCAGTATTTT | CASSQRDTQYF
NA | TRBJ2-7 | NA | TRBV21-1 | TGTGCCAGCAGCAAAGAGGCAGTTATTTCCTACGAGCAGTACTTC | CASSKEAVISYEQYF
NA | TRBJ2-5 | NA | TRBV5-1 | TGCGCCAGCAGCGCGCAGGGCCAAGAGACCCAGTACTTC | CASSAQGQETQYF
NA | TRBJ1-1 | NA | TRBV7-8 | TGTGCCAGCAGCGGTGACTGGGATGAAGCTTTCTTT | CASSGDWDEAFF
NA | TRBJ2-5 | NA | TRBV28 | TGTGCCAGCAACCTTCCAGGGGACAAGGGGACCCAGTACTTC | CASNLPGDKGTQYF
NA | TRBJ1-6 | NA | TRBV7-9 | TGTGCCAGCAGCCTACAGGGAGCACCCCTCCACTTT | CASSLQGAPLHF
NA | TRBJ2-1 | NA | TRBV10-3 | TGTGCCATCAGTGAGTCTGGGGTTTCCTACAATGAGCAGTTCTTC | CAISESGVSYNEQFF
TRBD1 | TRBJ2-3 | NA | TRBV19 | TGTGCCAGTAGTCCGCGACAGGGGGGCACAGATACGCAGTATTTT | CASSPRQGGTDTQYF
NA | TRBJ2-7 | few | TRBV4-1 | TGCGCCACTTCCTCCAGGGAAGGGGCCTACGAGCAGTACTTC | CATSSREGAYEQYF
NA | TRBJ1-2 | NA | TRBV5-5 | TGTGCCAGCAGCGCCAGCATACTCATGGGAGGCTACACCTTC | CASSASILMGGYTF
TRBD1 | TRBJ2-7 | NA | TRBV6-6 | TGTGCCATCTCCCCTGGGACAGGGGGGTTTGAGCAGTACTTC | CAISPGTGGFEQYF
NA | TRBJ1-1 | few | TRBV10-3 | TGTGCCATCAGTGACGGGTCGGGGAGCACTGAAGCTTTCTTT | CAISDGSGSTEAFF
NA | TRBJ2-1 | NA | TRBV7-2 | TGTGCCAGCAGCTTAGATTTGCTGTGGAATGAGCAGTTCTTC | CASSLDLLWNEQFF
TRBD2 | TRBJ2-2 | NA | TRBV30 | TGTGCCTGGAGAAGACTAGCGGGGGGTCCGAACACCGGGGAGCTGTTTTTT | CAWRRLAGGPNTGELFF
NA | TRBJ1-3 | once | TRBV4-2 | TGTGCCAGCAGCCCGGACAGATCTGGAAACACCATATATTTT | CASSPDRSGNTIYF
NA | TRBJ2-2 | NA | TRBV7-2 | TGTGCCAGCCCCGGGCCGAATTTCCGGGAGCTGTTTTTT | CASPGPNFRELFF
NA | TRBJ2-7 | NA | TRBV19 | TGTGCCAGTAGTATAGGAACAGGGATGATTACCTACGAGCAGTACTTC | CASSIGTGMITYEQYF
NA | TRBJ2-7 | NA | TRBV27 | TGTGCCAGCGGGGATTACGAGCAGTACTTC | CASGDYEQYF
NA | TRBJ2-3 | NA | TRBV5-1 | TGCGCCAGCACCGACAGCCGAGACACAGATACGCAGTATTTT | CASTDSRDTDTQYF
NA | TRBJ2-1 | NA | TRBV19 | TGTGCCAGTAGTATAGCGAGTAGCGGCTGGAGCTCCTACAATGAGCAGTTCTTC | CASSIASSGWSSYNEQFF
TRBD1 | TRBJ1-3 | NA | TRBV4-1 | TGCGCCAGCAGCCACGTTACAGGGGAAATTGGAAACACCATATATTTT | CASSHVTGEIGNTIYF
NA | TRBJ2-7 | NA | TRBV28 | TGTGCCAGCAGTTTACGGCATTTCTACGAGCAGTACTTC | CASSLRHFYEQYF
TRBD2 | TRBJ2-2 | NA | TRBV5-1 | TGCGCCAGCAGCTCAAGGGGGACTAGCGGGGTTCGAGGGGAGCTGTTTTTT | CASSSRGTSGVRGELFF
NA | TRBJ2-5 | NA | TRBV19 | TGTGCCAGTAGTGCGCTCAATGCAGAGACCCAGTACTTC | CASSALNAETQYF